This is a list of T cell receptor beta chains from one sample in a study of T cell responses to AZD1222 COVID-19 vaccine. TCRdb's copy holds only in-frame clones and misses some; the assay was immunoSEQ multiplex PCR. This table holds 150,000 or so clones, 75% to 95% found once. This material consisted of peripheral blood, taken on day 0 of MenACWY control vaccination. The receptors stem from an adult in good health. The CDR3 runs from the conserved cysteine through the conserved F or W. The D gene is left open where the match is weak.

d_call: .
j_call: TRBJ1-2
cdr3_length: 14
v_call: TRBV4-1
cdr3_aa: CASSHPGTSSGYTF
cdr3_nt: TGCGCCAGCAGCCACCCGGGAACTTCTTCTGGCTACACCTTC

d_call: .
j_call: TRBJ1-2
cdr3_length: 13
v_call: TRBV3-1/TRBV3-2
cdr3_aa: CASSSVIHYGYTF
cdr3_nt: TGTGCCAGCAGCTCTGTTATTCATTATGGCTACACCTTC

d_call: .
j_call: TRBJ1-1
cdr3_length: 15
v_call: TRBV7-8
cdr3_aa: CASSSQVNRNTEAFF
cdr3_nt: TGTGCCAGCAGCTCGCAGGTAAACAGGAACACTGAAGCTTTCTTT

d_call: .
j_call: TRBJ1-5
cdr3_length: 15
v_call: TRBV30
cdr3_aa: CAWSWGGASNQPQHF
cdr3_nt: TGTGCCTGGAGTTGGGGGGGAGCTAGCAATCAGCCCCAGCATTTT

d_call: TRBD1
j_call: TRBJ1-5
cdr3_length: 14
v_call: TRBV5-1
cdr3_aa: CASSTTGGNQPQHF
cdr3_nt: TGCGCCAGCAGTACGACAGGGGGAAATCAGCCCCAGCATTTT

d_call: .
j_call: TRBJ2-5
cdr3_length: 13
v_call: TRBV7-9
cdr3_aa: CASSSRAEETQYF
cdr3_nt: TGTGCCAGCAGCTCGAGGGCCGAGGAGACCCAGTACTTC

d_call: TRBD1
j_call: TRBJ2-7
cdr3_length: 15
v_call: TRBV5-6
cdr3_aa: CASSLDGGQGLSQYF
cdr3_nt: TGTGCCAGCAGCTTGGATGGGGGACAGGGCTTGTCGCAGTACTTC

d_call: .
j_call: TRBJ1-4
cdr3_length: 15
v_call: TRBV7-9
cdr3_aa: CASSLSEGSNEKLFF
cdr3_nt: TGTGCCAGCAGCTTATCTGAAGGGTCTAATGAAAAACTGTTTTTT

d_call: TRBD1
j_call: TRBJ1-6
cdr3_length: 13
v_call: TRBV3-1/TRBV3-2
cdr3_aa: CASSPDRNSPLHF
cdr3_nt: TGTGCCAGCAGCCCGGACAGGAATTCACCCCTCCACTTT

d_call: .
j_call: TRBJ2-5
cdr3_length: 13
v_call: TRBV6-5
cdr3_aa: CATYDTGRKTQYF
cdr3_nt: TGTGCCACCTACGATACGGGGCGGAAGACCCAGTACTTC

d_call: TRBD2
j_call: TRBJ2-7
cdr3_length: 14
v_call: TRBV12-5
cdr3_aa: CASGSGGPTGEQYF
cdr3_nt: TGTGCTAGTGGTTCGGGGGGACCCACTGGCGAGCAGTACTTC

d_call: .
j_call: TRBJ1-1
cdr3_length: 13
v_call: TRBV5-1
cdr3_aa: CASSHTKNTEAFF
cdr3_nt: TGCGCCAGCAGCCACACAAAGAACACTGAAGCTTTCTTT

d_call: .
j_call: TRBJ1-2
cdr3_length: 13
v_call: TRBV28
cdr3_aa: CASSLPRHYGYTF
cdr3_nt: TGTGCCAGCAGTTTACCCCGGCACTATGGCTACACCTTC

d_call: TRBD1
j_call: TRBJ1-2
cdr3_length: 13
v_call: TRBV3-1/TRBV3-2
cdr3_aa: CASSAGTVYGYTF
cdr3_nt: TGTGCCAGCTCCGCAGGGACAGTCTATGGCTACACCTTC

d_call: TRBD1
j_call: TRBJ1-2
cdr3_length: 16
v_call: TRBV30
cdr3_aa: CAWSVILQGARYGYTF
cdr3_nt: TGTGCCTGGAGTGTTATACTACAGGGGGCTAGGTATGGCTACACCTTC

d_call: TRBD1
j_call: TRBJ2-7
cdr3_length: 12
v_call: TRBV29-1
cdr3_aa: CSVETGVLEQYF
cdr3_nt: TGCAGCGTTGAGACAGGGGTTTTAGAGCAGTACTTC